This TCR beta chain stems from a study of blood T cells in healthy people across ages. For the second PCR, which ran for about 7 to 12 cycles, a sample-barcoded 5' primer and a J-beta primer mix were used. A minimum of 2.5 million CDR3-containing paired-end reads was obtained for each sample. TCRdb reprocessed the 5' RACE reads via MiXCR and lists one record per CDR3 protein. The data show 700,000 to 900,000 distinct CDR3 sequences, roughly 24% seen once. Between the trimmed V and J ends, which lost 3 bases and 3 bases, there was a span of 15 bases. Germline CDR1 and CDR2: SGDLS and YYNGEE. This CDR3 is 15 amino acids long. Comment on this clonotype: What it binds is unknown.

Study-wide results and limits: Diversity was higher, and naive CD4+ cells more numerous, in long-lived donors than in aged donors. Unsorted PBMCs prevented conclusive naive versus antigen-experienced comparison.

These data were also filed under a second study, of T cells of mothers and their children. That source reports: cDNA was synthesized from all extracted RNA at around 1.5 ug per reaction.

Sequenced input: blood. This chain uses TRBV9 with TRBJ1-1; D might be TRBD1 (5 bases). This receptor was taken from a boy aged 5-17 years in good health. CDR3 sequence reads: CASSGSGQDYTEAFF. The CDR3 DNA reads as TGTGCCAGCAGCGGATCGGGGCAGGACTACACTGAAGCTTTCTTT. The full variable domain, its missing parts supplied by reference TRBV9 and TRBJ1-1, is DSGVTQTPKHLITATGQRVTLRCSPRSGDLSVYWYQQSLDQGLQFLIQYYNGEERAKGNILERFSAQQFPDLHSELNLSSLELGDSALYFCASSGSGQDYTEAFFGQGTRLTVV.